These T cell receptor beta chains were read from a single sample in a study of T-cell memory formation after mild COVID-19. Each CDR3 protein is one row after TCRdb ran MiXCR on the 5' RACE reads. This table holds roughly 250,000 distinct CDR3 sequences, less than 20% found once. Sequences were obtained from PBMCs or a T cell subset sorted from them (not recorded which). The receptors shown here come from a man in his late teens or twenties who had mild COVID-19 (a few samples of this study predate the infection). Cell type and time point are not known. Each CDR3 is given with its conserved first and last residue.

j_call,v_call,cdr3_aa
TRBJ2-4,TRBV24-1,CATSDPRGAANIQYF
TRBJ2-3,TRBV10-3,CAISESVGTDTQYF
TRBJ2-3,TRBV5-1,CASSFVSGSDTQYF
TRBJ2-4,TRBV5-4,CASSTDGEGIQYF
TRBJ2-3,TRBV9,CATSTGGAGDTQYF
TRBJ2-1,TRBV29-1,CSVEGRAWNEQFF
TRBJ2-1,TRBV2,CASRDRDNEQFF
TRBJ1-1,TRBV2,CASSAAGGRAEAFF
TRBJ1-1,TRBV29-1,CSAAPTLNTEAFF
TRBJ2-2,TRBV4-2,CASSQNSAGTANTGELFF
TRBJ2-5,TRBV20-1,CSAREVGQETQYF
TRBJ2-6,TRBV7-2,CASSLGGSGANVLTF
TRBJ2-2,TRBV5-1,CASSTGDPNTGELFF
TRBJ1-2,TRBV7-9,CASSSALEANYGYTF
TRBJ2-3,TRBV11-2,CASSSRGGRDTQYF
TRBJ1-1,TRBV20-1,CSAPDPKANTEAFF
TRBJ1-4,TRBV7-2,CASSSGTTYEKLFF
TRBJ2-2,TRBV2,CASSEGLAGANTGELFF
TRBJ2-4,TRBV4-3,CASSQVPTGVAKNIQYF
TRBJ2-5,TRBV2,CASSARTSGPKDQYF
TRBJ2-1,TRBV28,CASTQGFEQFF
TRBJ1-2,TRBV27,CASSPLQGARGYTF
TRBJ2-3,TRBV19,CASTITGREDTQYF
TRBJ2-3,TRBV3-1,CASSQARVSYTQYF
TRBJ2-3,TRBV12-3/TRBV12-4,CASSLWVASGGEDTQYF
TRBJ1-5,TRBV30,CAWSPSQTRGQPQHF
TRBJ2-5,TRBV7-2,CASSLPWAGMGETQYF
TRBJ2-7,TRBV20-1,CSAREGSTHYEQYF